The TCR beta chain described here comes from a study of T cell clonality in common variable immunodeficiency (dated by TCRdb to the mid-2010s). Inclusive of the bounding cysteine and phenylalanine, the CDR3 is 12 residues long. The DNA covers only part of the CDR3, 27 bases in frame from base 1. Compared with germline, V lacks 5 bases and J lacks 4 bases; bases without a gene match: 2. Based on the germline V gene (reference sequence), the CDR1 and CDR2 sequences are SEHNR and FQNEAQ. Overall study outcomes, separate from this receptor: CVID subjects shared fewer TCRbeta clones with each other than healthy controls did (p < 0.0001). The authors noted that sequencing repertoires of T cell subpopulations would be needed to clarify what caused the increased clonality in CVID. Despite equal DNA input, controls averaged approximately 77,000 unique sequences per sample versus about 32,000 in CVID samples. TCRbeta clonality was higher in CVID subjects than in healthy controls (t-test p = 0.018), and the increase was most characteristic of about a third of subjects. CVID TCRbeta sequences were reported to have fewer deletions and N-nucleotide insertions and to lack highly modified clones with 13 or more V deletions. Correlations of repertoire features with clinical complications were constrained by heterogeneity among patients within the CVID cohort.

A note on this clone: What antigen it recognizes has not been identified. With the read ending 3 residues before the CDR3 end, the germline J gene is used to fill in that end.

Diagnosis of CVID followed standard criteria, namely serum IgG, IgA and/or IgM below the normal range together with specific antibody deficiency. The CVID group comprised around 45 subjects, 15 or so female and some 30 male, aged roughly 9 to 70 years with a mean age of roughly 40. Most of the CVID patients and most of the healthy controls were of Caucasian heritage. Replacement immunoglobulin therapy had been administered to all CVID subjects for at least one year at the time of study participation. No CVID subject was ill or taking immunomodulatory or immunosuppressive medication when blood was collected. From each donor, roughly 4.5 to 8.5 ml of heparinized peripheral whole blood was collected. Genomic DNA from adults with common variable immune deficiency (CVID) and from healthy adult controls was the source for sequencing TCRbeta CDR3 repertoires. Diluted blood was subjected to density centrifugation over Hypaque 1077 or Ficoll-Paque for isolation of peripheral blood mononuclear cells. Unsorted mononuclear cells served as the source of genomic DNA, which was extracted either by Qiagen column purification or by a centrifugation-based method.

For sequencing input, CVID and control samples contributed equivalent amounts of genomic DNA. For every sample, a 60 bp segment covering the rearranged TCRbeta CDR3 region was amplified and then sequenced. The immunoSEQ assay, a bias-corrected multiplex PCR combined with high-throughput sequencing, was used to amplify TCRbeta. In the paper's pipeline: Every unique nucleotide sequence was considered a clone and was annotated with V, D and J genes, copy number and frequency. Sequences were labeled productive if in frame, and non-productive if out of frame or containing stop codons. As previously described, clonality was calculated on the basis of Shannon's entropy. The predicted amino acid sequences of productive clones were used to derive the mean CDR3 Kyte-Doolittle hydropathy. The R hclust function was used to hierarchically cluster scaled V gene usage with Manhattan distance and complete linkage. To assess clone sharing by CDR3 amino acid sequence, 12 repertoires per group were resampled over 100 rounds. The repertoires were searched for about 70 published EBV-specific TCRbeta sequences and 200 to 300 published CMV-specific TCRbeta sequences. Analysis left out a couple of CVID samples that produced under 10,000 sequences, so around 40 CVID repertoires remained. The source is immuneACCESS, and TCRdb retained only in-frame sequences with V and J called. Part of the clones is not carried over; for the studies checked, unresolved V genes explain less than half of this, and the remainder is unexplained. That table furnishes V, J and clone size, whereas the DNA furnished D and trimming. The sample records 25,000 to 30,000 clones, none occurring a single time. The ten largest account for 3% to 5% of the sample.

Recombination joined TRBV7-9 with TRBJ2-7, with 7 central nucleotides matching TRBD1. The receptor's source is a human donor with common variable immunodeficiency. The sample taken for sequencing was peripheral blood mononuclear cells. The CDR3 reads as follows: CASSLQGYEQYF. The sequenced CDR3 bases are TGTGCCAGCAGCCTACAGGGGTACGAG.